This TCR beta chain stems from a study of Ad26.COV2.S vaccination and SARS-CoV-2 variants. The wider study: Donor joined the COV1001 Ad26.COV2.S trial arm. The authors gave Ad26.COV2.S intramuscularly, either once or twice 56 days apart. Broader study findings: TCR breadth and depth estimates may have understated total T cell responses. Spike-specific TCR breadth was greater after Ad26.COV2.S than placebo.

The table came from immunoSEQ multiplex PCR; TCRdb's copy has only in-frame clones and leaves some out. This table has around 270,000 clones, approximately 88% appearing once. Treatment defined: approximately 18 received Ad26.COV2.S at low or high dose, single or two shots; about 5 received placebo; per-sample allocation not given. Sampling happened 63 days after the first vaccine or placebo injection. Details on this clone: The antigen is not known.

The germline V gene has CDR1 SGHRS and CDR2 YFSETQ. CDR3 length: 16 amino acids. V was trimmed by 0 bases and J by 7 bases, leaving 14 bases between them. The sequencing here drew on peripheral blood, taken in a trial of Ad26.COV2.S vaccine versus placebo. This receptor was identified in a person aged 18-60 years who received the Ad26.COV2.S COVID-19 vaccine or a placebo. This chain links TRBV5-1 with TRBJ1-6; no reliable D call. The CDR3 DNA reads TGCGCCAGCAGCTTGGAACGGGGTAGTGGGAATTCACCCCTCCACTTT. This encodes CASSLERGSGNSPLHF.